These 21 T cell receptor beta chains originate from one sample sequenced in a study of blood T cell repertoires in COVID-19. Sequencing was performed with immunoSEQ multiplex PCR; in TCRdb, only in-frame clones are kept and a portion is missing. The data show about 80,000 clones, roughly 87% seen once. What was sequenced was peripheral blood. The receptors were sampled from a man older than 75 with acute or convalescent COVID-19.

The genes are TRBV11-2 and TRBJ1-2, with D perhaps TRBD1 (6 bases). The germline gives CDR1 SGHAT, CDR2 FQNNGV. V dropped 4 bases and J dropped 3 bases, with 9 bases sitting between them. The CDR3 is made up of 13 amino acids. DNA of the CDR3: TGTGCCAGCAGCTCTCAGGGGTACTATGGCTACACCTTC. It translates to CASSSQGYYGYTF.

CDR3 amino acids: CASSPGQGHNSPLHF. CDR3 coding DNA: TGTGCCAGTAGTCCCGGACAGGGTCATAATTCACCCCTCCACTTT. The chain links TRBV19 to TRBJ1-6; 8 positions agree with TRBD1. The CDR3 consists of 15 residues. The J segment lost 5 bases and the V segment lost 5 bases, leaving 5 bases of the junction unmatched. The germline gives CDR1 LNHDA, CDR2 SQIVND (reference sequence).

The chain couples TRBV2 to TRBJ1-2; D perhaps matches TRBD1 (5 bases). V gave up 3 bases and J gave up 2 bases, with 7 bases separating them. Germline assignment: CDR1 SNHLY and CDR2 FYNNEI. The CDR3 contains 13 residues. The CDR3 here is CASSDGANYGYTF. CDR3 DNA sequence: TGTGCCAGCAGTGATGGGGCCAACTATGGCTACACCTTC.

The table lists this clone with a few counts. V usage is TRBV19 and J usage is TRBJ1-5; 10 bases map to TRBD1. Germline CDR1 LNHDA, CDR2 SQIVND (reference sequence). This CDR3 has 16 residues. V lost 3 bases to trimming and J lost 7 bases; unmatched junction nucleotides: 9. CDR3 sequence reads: CASSIAWTGGTQPQHF. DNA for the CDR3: TGTGCCAGTAGTATCGCGTGGACAGGGGGGACACAGCCCCAGCATTTT.

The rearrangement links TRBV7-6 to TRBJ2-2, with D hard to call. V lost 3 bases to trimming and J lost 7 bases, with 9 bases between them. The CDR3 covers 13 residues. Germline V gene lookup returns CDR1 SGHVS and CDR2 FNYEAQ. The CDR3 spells CASSFTGGGELFF. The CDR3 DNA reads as TGTGCCAGCAGCTTTACTGGTGGCGGGGAGCTGTTTTTT.

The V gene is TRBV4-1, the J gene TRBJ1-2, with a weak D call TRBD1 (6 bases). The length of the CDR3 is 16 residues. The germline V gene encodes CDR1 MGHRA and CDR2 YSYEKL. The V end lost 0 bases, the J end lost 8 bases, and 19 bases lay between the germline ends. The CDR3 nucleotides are TGCGCCAGCAGCCAAGACATACCCGCGGGGGCACGAGGCTACACCTTC. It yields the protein CASSQDIPAGARGYTF.

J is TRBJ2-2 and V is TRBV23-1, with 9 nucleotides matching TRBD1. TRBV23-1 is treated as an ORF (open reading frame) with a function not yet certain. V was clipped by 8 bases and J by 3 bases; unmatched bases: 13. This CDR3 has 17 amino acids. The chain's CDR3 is CASAPLGQGTYTGELFF. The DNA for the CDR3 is TGCGCCAGCGCTCCTCTCGGACAGGGGACTTACACCGGGGAGCTGTTTTTT.

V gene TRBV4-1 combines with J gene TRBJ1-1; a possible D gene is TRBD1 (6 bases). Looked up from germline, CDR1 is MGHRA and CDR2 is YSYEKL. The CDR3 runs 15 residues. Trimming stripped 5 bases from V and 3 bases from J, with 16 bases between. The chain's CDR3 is CASSDDRKTHTEAFF. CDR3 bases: TGCGCCAGCAGCGACGACAGGAAGACCCACACTGAAGCTTTCTTT.

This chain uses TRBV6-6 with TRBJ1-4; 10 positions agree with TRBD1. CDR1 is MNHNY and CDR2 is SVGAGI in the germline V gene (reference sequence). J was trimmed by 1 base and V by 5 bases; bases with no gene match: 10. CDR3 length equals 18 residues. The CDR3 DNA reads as TGTGCCAGCAGTCCCCTAACAGGACAGGGGGTAACTAATGAAAAACTGTTTTTT. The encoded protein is CASSPLTGQGVTNEKLFF.

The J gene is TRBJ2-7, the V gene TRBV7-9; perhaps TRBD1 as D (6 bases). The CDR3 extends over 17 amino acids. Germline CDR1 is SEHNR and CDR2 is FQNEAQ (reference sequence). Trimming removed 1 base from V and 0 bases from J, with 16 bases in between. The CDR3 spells CASSLGGQGIRSYEQYF. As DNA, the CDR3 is TGTGCCAGCAGCTTAGGCGGGCAGGGGATTCGCTCCTACGAGCAGTACTTC.

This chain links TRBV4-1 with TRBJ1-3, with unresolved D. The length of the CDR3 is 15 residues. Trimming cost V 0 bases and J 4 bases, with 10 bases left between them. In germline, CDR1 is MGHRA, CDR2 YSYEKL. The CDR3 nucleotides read TGCGCCAGCAGCCAAGATGGGCCGGGGGGAAACACCATATATTTT. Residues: CASSQDGPGGNTIYF.

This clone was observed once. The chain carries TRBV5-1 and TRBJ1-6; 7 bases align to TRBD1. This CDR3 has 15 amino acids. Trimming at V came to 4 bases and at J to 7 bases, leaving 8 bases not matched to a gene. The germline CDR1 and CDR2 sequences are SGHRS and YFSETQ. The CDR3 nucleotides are TGCGCCAGCAGCGAACCCGGGACAGAGAATTCACCCCTCCACTTT. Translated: CASSEPGTENSPLHF.

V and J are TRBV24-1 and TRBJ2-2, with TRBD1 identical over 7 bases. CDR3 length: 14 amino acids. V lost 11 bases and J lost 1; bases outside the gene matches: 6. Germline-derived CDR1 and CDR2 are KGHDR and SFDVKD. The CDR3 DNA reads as TGTGCCATCGAGGGGGCGATGAACACCGGGGAGCTGTTTTTT. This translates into CAIEGAMNTGELFF.

Here the CDR3 reads CASSQDKGWSGVPEEQFF. In DNA form, the CDR3 reads TGCGCCAGCAGCCAAGATAAGGGGTGGAGCGGGGTCCCTGAGGAGCAGTTCTTC. The V and J genes are TRBV4-1 and TRBJ2-1; 7 nucleotides align to TRBD2. The CDR3 is made up of 18 amino acids. CDR1 and CDR2 (germline): MGHRA, YSYEKL. J was trimmed by 10 bases and V by 0 bases; bases with no gene match: 18.

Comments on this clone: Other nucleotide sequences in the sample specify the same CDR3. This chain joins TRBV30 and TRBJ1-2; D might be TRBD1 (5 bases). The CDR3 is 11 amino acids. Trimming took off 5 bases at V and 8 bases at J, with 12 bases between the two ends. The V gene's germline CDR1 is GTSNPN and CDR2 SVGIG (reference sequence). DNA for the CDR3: TGTGCCTGGTCCCCGGGGGGGGGCTACACCTTC. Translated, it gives CAWSPGGGYTF.

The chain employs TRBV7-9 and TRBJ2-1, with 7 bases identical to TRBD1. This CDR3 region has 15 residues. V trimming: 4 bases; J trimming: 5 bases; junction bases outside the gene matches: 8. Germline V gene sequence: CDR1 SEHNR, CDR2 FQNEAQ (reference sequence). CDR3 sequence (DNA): TGTGCCAGCAGCTCTGGGGACAGTCAGAACAATGAGCAGTTCTTC. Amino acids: CASSSGDSQNNEQFF.

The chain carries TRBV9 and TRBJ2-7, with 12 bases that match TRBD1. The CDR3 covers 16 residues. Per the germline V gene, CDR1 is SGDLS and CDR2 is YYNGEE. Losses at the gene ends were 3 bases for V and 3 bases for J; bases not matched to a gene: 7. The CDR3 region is CASSAGQGASYYEQYF. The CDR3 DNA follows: TGTGCCAGCAGCGCGGGACAGGGGGCCTCCTACTACGAGCAGTACTTC.

The CDR3: CASSPRRGYTF. For the CDR3, the DNA is TGTGCCAGCAGCCCCCGTCGGGGCTACACCTTC. J is TRBJ1-2 and V is TRBV12-3 or TRBV12-4; D remains unclear. The CDR3 is 11 residues long. V lost 6 bases to trimming and J lost 8 bases, with 10 bases between them.

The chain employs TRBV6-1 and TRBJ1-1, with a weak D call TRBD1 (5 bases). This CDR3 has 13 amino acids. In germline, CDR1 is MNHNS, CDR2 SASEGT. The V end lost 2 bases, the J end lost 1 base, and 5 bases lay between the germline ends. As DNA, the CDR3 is TGTGCCAGCAGTGAAACAGGGAACACTGAAGCTTTCTTT. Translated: CASSETGNTEAFF.

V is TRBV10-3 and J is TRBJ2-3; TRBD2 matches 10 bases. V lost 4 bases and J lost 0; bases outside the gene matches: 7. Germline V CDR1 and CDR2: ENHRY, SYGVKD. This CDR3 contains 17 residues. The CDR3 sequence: CAISGSGTSESTDTQYF. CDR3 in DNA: TGTGCCATCAGTGGTTCCGGGACTAGCGAGAGCACAGATACGCAGTATTTT.

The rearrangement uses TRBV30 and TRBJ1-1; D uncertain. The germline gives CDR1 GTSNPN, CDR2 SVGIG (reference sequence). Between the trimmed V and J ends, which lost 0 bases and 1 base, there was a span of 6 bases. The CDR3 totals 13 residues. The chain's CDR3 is CAWSVHPNTEAFF. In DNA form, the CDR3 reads TGTGCCTGGAGTGTACACCCGAACACTGAAGCTTTCTTT. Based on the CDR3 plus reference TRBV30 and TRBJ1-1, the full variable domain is SQTIHQWPATLVQPVGSPLSLECTVEGTSNPNLYWYRQAAGRGLQLLFYSVGIGQISSEVPQNLSASRPQDRQFILSSKKLLLSDSGFYLCAWSVHPNTEAFFGQGTRLTVV.